This TCR beta chain was found in a study of TIL therapy for anti-PD-1-resistant metastatic lung cancer. This clone was seen more than once but under ten times. The immunoSEQ assay was v3. Produced via immunoSEQ multiplex PCR; TCRdb's table is partial and in-frame only. The table includes about 50,000 clones, 79% detected once. Described time point: pre-treatment sample, taken before nivolumab and TIL therapy. The germline V gene has CDR1 MGHRA and CDR2 YSYEKL. This CDR3 has 15 amino acids. V shed 3 bases and J shed 7 bases, with 16 bases lying between them. The V call is TRBV4-1, the J call TRBJ2-1; D is perhaps TRBD1 or TRBD2 (6 bases each). The TCR sequence derives from a woman aged 25-85 years with non-small cell lung cancer. The sequenced sample was blood, obtained at baseline. CDR3: CASSHAPGAGNEQFF. In nucleotides, the CDR3 is TGCGCCAGCAGCCACGCCCCGGGGGCTGGAAATGAGCAGTTCTTC.